Listed below are T cell receptor beta chains from one sample, sequenced in a study of T cells after somatic rescue of genetic block. Using immunoSEQ multiplex PCR, the repertoire was profiled, and TCRdb retains in-frame clones only, with some absent. The sample lists about 14,000 clones, about 71% seen once, with 14% in the top ten. The sample comprised peripheral blood mononuclear cells (PBMCs). These receptors were collected from a boy aged 5-17 years. The CDR3 runs from the conserved cysteine through the conserved F or W. A D gene is named only where the DNA matches it firmly. The size of a clone is reported for some rows only, either as once, few or many, or as a class for expanded clones.

size,J,D,V,CDR3,DNA
.,TRBJ2-1,TRBD2,TRBV19,CASSIIRLAGVVEQFF,TGTGCCAGTAGTATTATTAGGCTAGCGGGCGTGGTTGAGCAGTTCTTC
.,TRBJ2-1,TRBD2,TRBV28,CASSFGLAVTYNEQFF,TGTGCCAGCAGTTTTGGACTAGCGGTTACTTACAATGAGCAGTTCTTC
.,TRBJ2-3,.,TRBV11-3,CASSSRDPDTQYF,TGTGCCAGCAGCTCCAGGGACCCAGATACGCAGTATTTT
few,TRBJ2-7,.,TRBV7-9,CASTTGGGGLLSYEQYF,TGTGCCAGCACCACCGGGGGAGGGGGACTTCTCTCCTACGAGCAGTACTTC
.,TRBJ1-2,TRBD1,TRBV19,CASVSRDRVGYTF,TGTGCCAGTGTTTCACGCGACAGGGTTGGCTACACCTTC
.,TRBJ1-2,TRBD1,TRBV4-1,CASSPLWGQGNYGYTF,TGCGCCAGCAGCCCCCTTTGGGGACAGGGTAACTATGGCTACACCTTC
.,TRBJ2-2,TRBD1,TRBV6-4,CASRQGEETGELFF,TGTGCCAGCCGACAGGGGGAGGAAACCGGGGAGCTGTTTTTT
.,TRBJ1-3,.,TRBV28,CASSLIPGETSGNTIYF,TGTGCCAGCAGTTTAATTCCCGGGGAGACCTCTGGAAACACCATATATTTT
.,TRBJ2-7,TRBD2,TRBV19,CASSLEREALRHEQYF,TGTGCCAGTAGTCTTGAGCGGGAGGCCCTCCGACACGAGCAGTACTTC
.,TRBJ2-3,.,TRBV25-1,CASSNERITGGDTQYF,TGTGCCAGCAGTAACGAGAGGATTACCGGTGGGGATACGCAGTATTTT
few,TRBJ2-7,.,TRBV2,CASSIRDRIYEQYF,TGTGCCAGCAGTATCCGGGACCGAATCTACGAGCAGTACTTC
few,TRBJ2-7,.,TRBV10-2,CASSPHTYEQYF,TGCGCCAGCAGTCCACATACCTACGAGCAGTACTTC
.,TRBJ2-3,.,TRBV18,CASSPPRGTDTQYF,TGTGCCAGCTCACCACCGAGGGGCACAGATACGCAGTATTTT
.,TRBJ2-4,TRBD1,TRBV25-1,CASTSGTEKNIQYF,TGTGCCAGCACCTCCGGGACAGAAAAAAACATTCAGTACTTC
.,TRBJ2-2,.,TRBV27,CATVAGNTGELFF,TGTGCCACCGTAGCCGGGAACACCGGGGAGCTGTTTTTT
.,TRBJ1-5,.,TRBV2,CASSGIGGRSSNQPQHF,TGTGCCAGCAGTGGAATCGGGGGTAGAAGTAGCAATCAGCCCCAGCATTTT
.,TRBJ2-3,TRBD2,TRBV13,CASRRWGGSTDTQYF,TGTGCCAGCAGGCGATGGGGGGGTAGCACAGATACGCAGTATTTT
.,TRBJ1-6,TRBD1,TRBV16,CASSQGQAYNSPLHF,TGTGCCAGCAGCCAAGGACAGGCCTATAATTCACCCCTCCACTTT
.,TRBJ2-2,.,TRBV14,CASSQDGRRLNTGELFF,TGTGCCAGCAGCCAAGATGGGAGGCGGCTCAACACCGGGGAGCTGTTTTTT
.,TRBJ1-1,TRBD1,TRBV6-4,CANSGTGNTEAFF,TGTGCCAACTCGGGGACAGGGAACACTGAAGCTTTCTTT
.,TRBJ2-1,.,TRBV5-1,CASRALTGTYNEQFF,TGCGCCAGCAGAGCTCTGACGGGGACCTACAATGAGCAGTTCTTC
.,TRBJ2-3,.,TRBV6-6,CASTLSSGTDTQYF,TGTGCCAGCACTTTATCCTCAGGGACAGATACGCAGTATTTT
.,TRBJ2-5,.,TRBV5-6,CASSLSGLGETQYF,TGTGCCAGCAGCTTGTCCGGCCTAGGAGAGACCCAGTACTTC
.,TRBJ2-3,TRBD2,TRBV7-6,CASSLSSPSGGAQDTQYF,TGTGCCAGCAGCTTATCCTCCCCTAGCGGGGGGGCCCAGGATACGCAGTATTTT
once,TRBJ2-1,TRBD2,TRBV7-3,CASSLLGTRGDEQFF,TGTGCCAGCAGCTTACTGGGGACTAGGGGCGATGAGCAGTTCTTC
.,TRBJ2-2,.,TRBV7-8,CASSLDRGRRTGELFF,TGTGCCAGCAGCTTAGACCGGGGGCGGCGGACCGGGGAGCTGTTTTTT
.,TRBJ2-6,.,TRBV6-1,CASPTGYGANVLTF,TGTGCCAGCCCCACAGGGTATGGAGCCAACGTCCTGACTTTC
.,TRBJ2-6,.,TRBV12-5,CASGSQRGQSRANVLTF,TGTGCTAGTGGTTCACAACGAGGACAAAGTCGGGCCAACGTCCTGACTTTC
.,TRBJ1-1,.,TRBV13,CASSVRAPLNTEAFF,TGTGCCAGCAGCGTCCGGGCTCCCCTAAACACTGAAGCTTTCTTT
.,TRBJ2-7,.,TRBV6-1,CASTGFLSYEQYF,TGTGCCAGCACAGGATTCCTAAGCTACGAGCAGTACTTC
.,TRBJ1-3,.,TRBV27,CASSSVSSGATIYF,TGTGCCAGCAGTTCTGTGTCGTCGGGGGCCACCATATATTTT
.,TRBJ2-5,.,TRBV4-2,CASSQDRGGPQETQYF,TGTGCCAGCAGCCAAGATAGGGGGGGGCCCCAAGAGACCCAGTACTTC